The T cell receptor beta chain described here comes from a study of radiotherapy plus CTLA-4 blockade in lung cancer. Study results and caveats: Reports state that early shifts in blood T cell clones, with interferon-beta, best predicted response.

Per the germline V gene, CDR1 is SGHNT and CDR2 is YYREEE (reference sequence). The ends lost 0 bases at V and 5 bases at J; junction bases unmatched: 3. This CDR3 has 15 residues. Measured with immunoSEQ multiplex PCR; TCRdb has only the in-frame clones, and not every one. This sample has 40,000 to 55,000 clones, with roughly 90% found just once. The table lists this clone with a few counts. Its antigen is currently unknown. The TCR comes from a human donor with non-small cell lung cancer that progressed on radiotherapy plus ipilimumab. Some clones in this sample may be carry-over from other donors' samples. The J gene is TRBJ2-2, the V gene TRBV5-4; 8 positions match TRBD2. The sequenced sample was peripheral blood, obtained from a patient treated with radiotherapy plus ipilimumab. The CDR3 spells CASSLAQRGTGELFF. The CDR3 nucleotides read TGTGCCAGCAGCTTGGCCCAGCGGGGGACCGGGGAGCTGTTTTTT.